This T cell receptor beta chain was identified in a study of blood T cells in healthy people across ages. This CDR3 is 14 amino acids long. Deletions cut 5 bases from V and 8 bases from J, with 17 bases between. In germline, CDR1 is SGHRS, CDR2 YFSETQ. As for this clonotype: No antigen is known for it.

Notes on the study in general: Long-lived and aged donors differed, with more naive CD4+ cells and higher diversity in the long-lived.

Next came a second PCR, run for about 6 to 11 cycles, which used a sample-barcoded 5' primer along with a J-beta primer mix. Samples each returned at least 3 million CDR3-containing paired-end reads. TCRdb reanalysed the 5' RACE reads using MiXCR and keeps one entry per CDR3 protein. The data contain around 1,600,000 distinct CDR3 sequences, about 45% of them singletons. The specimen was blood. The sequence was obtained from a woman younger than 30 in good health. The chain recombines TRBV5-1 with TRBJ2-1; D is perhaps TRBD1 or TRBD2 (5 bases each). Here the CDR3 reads CASSSGRFSDEQFF. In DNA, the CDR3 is TGCGCCAGCAGTTCGGGGCGATTTTCTGATGAGCAGTTCTTC.